The 9 T cell receptor beta chains below come from one sample, sequenced in a study of blood T cell repertoires in COVID-19. Some clones are missing from TCRdb's copy, which holds only in-frame ones; the method was immunoSEQ multiplex PCR. In the table there are roughly 110,000 clones, 76% of which are singletons. The sample taken for sequencing was peripheral blood. All receptors derive from a man at least 80 years old with COVID-19, enrolled during active disease.

The rearrangement links TRBV6-2 or TRBV6-3 to TRBJ2-5; TRBD2 matches at 11 bases. The CDR3 is made up of 16 amino acids. V lost 0 bases, J lost 5 bases, and 5 bases stayed unmatched. Germline loops: CDR1 MNHEY, CDR2 SVGEGT. The CDR3 sequence: CASSYSLAGGVETQYF. The CDR3 DNA reads TGTGCCAGCAGTTACTCCCTAGCGGGAGGCGTGGAGACCCAGTACTTC.

This clone was counted between two and nine times. The chain recombines TRBV7-3 with TRBJ1-1; 8 bases align to TRBD1. This CDR3 region has 16 residues. The germline gives CDR1 SGHTA, CDR2 FQGTGA. J gave up 7 bases and V 1 base, and 11 bases lay outside the gene matches. The CDR3 nucleotides read TGTGCCAGCAGCTTAAGCCAGGCAGGGGGCCGAGTTGAAGCTTTCTTT. Amino acid sequence: CASSLSQAGGRVEAFF.

The chain couples TRBV30 to TRBJ2-2, with a tentative D call TRBD1 (6 bases). Per germline, CDR1 GTSNPN and CDR2 SVGIG (reference sequence). The CDR3 totals 14 residues. Between the trimmed V and J ends, which lost 5 bases and 3 bases, there was a span of 13 bases. CDR3 protein: CAWGAGVYTGELFF. For the CDR3, the DNA is TGTGCCTGGGGGGCAGGGGTCTACACCGGGGAGCTGTTTTTT.

This clone was seen only a few times. V is TRBV7-2 and J is TRBJ1-4, with D maybe TRBD1 (6 bases). Germline CDR1 is SGHTA and CDR2 is FQGNSA. This CDR3 spans 14 amino acids. V dropped 6 bases and J dropped 8 bases, with 16 bases sitting between them. This CDR3 is CASSRGGVGEKLFF. CDR3 in DNA: TGTGCCAGCAGTAGGGGGGGAGTAGGGGAAAAACTGTTTTTT.

Here the CDR3 DNA reads TGCGCCAGCAGCTTGTTAACTCATTCACCCCTCCACTTT. This sequence encodes CASSLLTHSPLHF. J is TRBJ1-6 and V is TRBV5-1; D is unclear. Per germline, CDR1 SGHRS and CDR2 YFSETQ. The CDR3 is 13 residues long. V lost 1 base, J lost 8 bases, and 7 bases lay in between.

The V gene is TRBV18, the J gene TRBJ1-4; possible D gene TRBD1, 6 bases. The CDR3 runs 13 residues. Trimming removed 7 bases at V and 4 bases at J, with 10 bases between. Germline lookup yields CDR1 KGHSH and CDR2 LQKENI. The CDR3 sequence: CASCRGINEKLFF. The CDR3 DNA follows: TGTGCCAGCTGCAGGGGAATTAATGAAAAACTGTTTTTT.

This chain joins TRBV7-2 and TRBJ2-5, with 8 bases fitting TRBD1. The ends lost 4 bases at V and 6 bases at J; junction bases unmatched: 4. Germline CDR1 reads SGHTA; CDR2 reads FQGNSA. The CDR3 is 13 residues long. The CDR3 protein is CASSWTGMQTQYF. CDR3 in DNA: TGTGCCAGCAGCTGGACAGGGATGCAGACCCAGTACTTC.

The genes are TRBV29-1 and TRBJ2-1, with 10 bases that match TRBD2. This CDR3 region has 14 residues. The junction had 4 bases not matched to a gene; V was cut back by 6 bases and J by 2 bases. Per germline, CDR1 SQVTM and CDR2 ANQGSEA. The CDR3 nucleotides are TGCAGCGTCGCAACTAGCGGGACCTACAATGAGCAGTTCTTC. Its translation is CSVATSGTYNEQFF.

CDR3 coding DNA: TGTGCCAGTAGTCGGACAGGGCCCTCCTACGAGCAGTACTTC. Its translation is CASSRTGPSYEQYF. The rearrangement joins TRBV19 to TRBJ2-7; TRBD1 agrees at 8 bases. CDR3 length: 14 amino acids. CDR1 LNHDA and CDR2 SQIVND come from the germline V gene (reference sequence). V lost 5 bases and J lost 0; bases outside the gene matches: 3. The whole variable domain, filled in from reference TRBV19 and TRBJ2-7, reads DGGITQSPKYLFRKEGQNVTLSCEQNLNHDAMYWYRQDPGQGLRLIYYSQIVNDFQKGDIAEGYSVSREKKESFPLTVTSAQKNPTAFYLCASSRTGPSYEQYFGPGTRLTVT.